This T cell receptor (beta chain) was recovered during a study of T cell repertoires in cytomegalovirus infection. Across the study: Indications of both CMV infection and matching HLA type were provided by public TCR beta signatures.

On this clonotype: Its antigen is still unknown. One end of the junction fails to match germline, which may point to a read error.

The CDR3 consists of 14 residues. Study observations and caveats: Dominating the ex vivo response were HLA-C-restricted CMV-specific TCR beta clonotypes.

TCRdb redid the calling of the reads with MiXCR, one entry per CDR3 protein. The data contain around 740,000 distinct CDR3 sequences, 35% to 45% of them singletons. What was sequenced was PBMCs. The receptor was isolated from a human donor in good health (CMV status not recorded). Some clones in this sample may be carry-over from other donors' samples. This chain uses TRBV12-3 or TRBV12-4 with TRBJ1-1; 8 bases fit TRBD1. CDR3 in DNA: TGTGCCATCGGATTTGACAGGGGCGGCACTGCAGCTTTCTTT. It yields the protein CAIGFDRGGTAAFF.